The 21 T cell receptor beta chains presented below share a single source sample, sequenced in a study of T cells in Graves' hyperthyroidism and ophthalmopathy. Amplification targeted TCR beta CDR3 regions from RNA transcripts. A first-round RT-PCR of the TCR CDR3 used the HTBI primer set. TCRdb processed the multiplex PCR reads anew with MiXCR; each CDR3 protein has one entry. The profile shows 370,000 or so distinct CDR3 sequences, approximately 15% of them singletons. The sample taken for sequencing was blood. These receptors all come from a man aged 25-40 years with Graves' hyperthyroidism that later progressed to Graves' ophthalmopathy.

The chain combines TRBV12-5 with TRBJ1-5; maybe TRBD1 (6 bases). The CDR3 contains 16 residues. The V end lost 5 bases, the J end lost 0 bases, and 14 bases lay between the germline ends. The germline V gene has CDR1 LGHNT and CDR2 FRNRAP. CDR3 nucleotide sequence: TGTGCTAGTGGTCCGCGGACAGAAGATAGCAATCAGCCCCAGCATTTT. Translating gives CASGPRTEDSNQPQHF.

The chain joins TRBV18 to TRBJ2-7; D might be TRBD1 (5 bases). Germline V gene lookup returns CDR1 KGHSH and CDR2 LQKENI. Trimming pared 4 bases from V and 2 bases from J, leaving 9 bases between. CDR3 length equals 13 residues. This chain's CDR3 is CASSLQDTYEQYF. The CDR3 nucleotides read TGTGCCAGCTCACTACAGGATACCTACGAGCAGTACTTC.

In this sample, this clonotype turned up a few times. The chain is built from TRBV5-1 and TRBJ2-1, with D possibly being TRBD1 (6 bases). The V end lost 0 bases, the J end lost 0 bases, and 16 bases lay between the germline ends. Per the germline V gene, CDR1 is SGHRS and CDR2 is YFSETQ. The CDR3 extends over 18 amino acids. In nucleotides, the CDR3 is TGCGCCAGCAGCTTGGGTTTTCGGGACACAAGCTCCTACAATGAGCAGTTCTTC. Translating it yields CASSLGFRDTSSYNEQFF.

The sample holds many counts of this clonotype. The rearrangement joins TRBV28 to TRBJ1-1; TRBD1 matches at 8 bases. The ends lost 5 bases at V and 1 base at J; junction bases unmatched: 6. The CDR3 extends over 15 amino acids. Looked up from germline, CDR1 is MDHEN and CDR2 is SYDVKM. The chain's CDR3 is CASSGQGAGNTEAFF. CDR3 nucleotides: TGTGCCAGCAGTGGGCAGGGGGCGGGGAACACTGAAGCTTTCTTT.

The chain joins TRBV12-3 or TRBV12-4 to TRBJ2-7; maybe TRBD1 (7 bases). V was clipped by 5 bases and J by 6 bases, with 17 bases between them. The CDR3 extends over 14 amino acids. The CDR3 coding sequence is TGTGCCAGCAGTCCGCGGGACAGCGTCCCCGAGCAGTACTTC. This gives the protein CASSPRDSVPEQYF.

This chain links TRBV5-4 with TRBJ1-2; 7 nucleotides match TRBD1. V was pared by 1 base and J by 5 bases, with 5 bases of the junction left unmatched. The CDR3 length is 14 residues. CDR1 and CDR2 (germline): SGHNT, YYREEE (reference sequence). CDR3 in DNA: TGTGCCAGCAGCTTGAGGACAGGATTGTATGGCTACACCTTC. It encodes CASSLRTGLYGYTF. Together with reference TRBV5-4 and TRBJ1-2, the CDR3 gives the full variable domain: ETGVTQSPTHLIKTRGQQVTLRCSSQSGHNTVSWYQQALGQGPQFIFQYYREEENGRGNFPPRFSGLQFPNYSSELNVNALELDDSALYLCASSLRTGLYGYTFGSGTRLTVV.

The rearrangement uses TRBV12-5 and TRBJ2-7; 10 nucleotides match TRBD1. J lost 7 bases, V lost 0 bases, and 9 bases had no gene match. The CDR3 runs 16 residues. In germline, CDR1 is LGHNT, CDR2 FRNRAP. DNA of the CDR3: TGTGCTAGTGGTTTGGTACGTCGGACAGGGGGGTTGGAGCAGTACTTC. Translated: CASGLVRRTGGLEQYF.

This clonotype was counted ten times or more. CDR3 nucleotide sequence: TGTGCTAGTGGTTCCATGACAGGGTACTCTGGAAACACCATATATTTT. It yields the protein CASGSMTGYSGNTIYF. The chain employs TRBV12-5 and TRBJ1-3; TRBD1 agrees at 7 bases. Losses at the gene ends were 4 bases for V and 0 bases for J; bases not matched to a gene: 6. Germline CDR1 and CDR2: LGHNT and FRNRAP. The CDR3 has 16 residues.

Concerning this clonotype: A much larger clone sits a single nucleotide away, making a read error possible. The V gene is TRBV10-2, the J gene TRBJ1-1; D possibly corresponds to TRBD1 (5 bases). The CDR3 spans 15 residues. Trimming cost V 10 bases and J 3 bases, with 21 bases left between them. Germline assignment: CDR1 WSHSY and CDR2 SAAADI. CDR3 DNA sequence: TGCGCCACATTCGAACCCGGGGGGTGGGACACTGAAGCTTTCTTT. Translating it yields CATFEPGGWDTEAFF.

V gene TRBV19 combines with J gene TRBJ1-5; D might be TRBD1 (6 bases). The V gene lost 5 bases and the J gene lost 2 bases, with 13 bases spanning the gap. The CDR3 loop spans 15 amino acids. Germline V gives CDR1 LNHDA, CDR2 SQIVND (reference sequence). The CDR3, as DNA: TGTGCCAGTAGTTGGGGGGCGCCGGGCAATCAGCCCCAGCATTTT. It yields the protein CASSWGAPGNQPQHF.

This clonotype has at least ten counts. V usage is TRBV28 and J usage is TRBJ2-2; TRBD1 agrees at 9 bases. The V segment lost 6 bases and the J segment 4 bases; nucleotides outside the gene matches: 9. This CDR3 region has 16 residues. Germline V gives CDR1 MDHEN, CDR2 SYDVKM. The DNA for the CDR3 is TGTGCCAGCAGACCGATGGGACAGGGAGGCACCGGGGAGCTGTTTTTT. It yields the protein CASRPMGQGGTGELFF.

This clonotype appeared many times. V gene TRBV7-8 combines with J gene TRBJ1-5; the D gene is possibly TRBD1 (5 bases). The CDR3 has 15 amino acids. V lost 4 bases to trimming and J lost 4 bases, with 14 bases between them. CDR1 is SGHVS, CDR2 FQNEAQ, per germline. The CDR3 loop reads CASSSSGRLNQPQHF. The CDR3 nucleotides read TGTGCCAGCAGCTCCTCGGGACGTCTGAATCAGCCCCAGCATTTT.

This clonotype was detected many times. Written as DNA, the CDR3 is TGTGCCAGCAGCCTGAAGACTAGCGGGGGAGATTTTGTGCAGTTCTTC. It yields the protein CASSLKTSGGDFVQFF. The gene calls are TRBV6-2 or TRBV6-3 and TRBJ2-1; 12 nucleotides align to TRBD2. V dropped 6 bases and J dropped 12; count of bases not matched to a gene: 15. This CDR3 region has 16 residues. CDR1 is MNHEY and CDR2 is SVGEGT in the germline V gene.

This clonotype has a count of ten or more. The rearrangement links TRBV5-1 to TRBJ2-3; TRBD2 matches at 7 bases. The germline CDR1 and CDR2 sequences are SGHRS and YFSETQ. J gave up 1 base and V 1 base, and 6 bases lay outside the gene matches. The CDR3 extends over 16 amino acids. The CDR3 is CASSLTPSGGTDTQYF. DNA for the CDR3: TGCGCCAGCAGCTTGACTCCCAGCGGGGGCACAGATACGCAGTATTTT.

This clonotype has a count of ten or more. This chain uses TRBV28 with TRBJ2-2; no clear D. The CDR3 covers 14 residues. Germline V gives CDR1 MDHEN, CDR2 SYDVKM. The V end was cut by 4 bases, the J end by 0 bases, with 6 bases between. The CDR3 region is CASSWKANTGELFF. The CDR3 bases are TGTGCCAGCAGTTGGAAAGCGAACACCGGGGAGCTGTTTTTT.

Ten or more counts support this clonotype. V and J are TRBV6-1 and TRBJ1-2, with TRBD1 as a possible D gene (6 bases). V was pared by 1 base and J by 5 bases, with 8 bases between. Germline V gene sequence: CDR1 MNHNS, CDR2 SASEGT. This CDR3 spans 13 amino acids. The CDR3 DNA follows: TGTGCCAGCAGTGAAGAGGGGGTATATGGCTACACCTTC. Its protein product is CASSEEGVYGYTF.

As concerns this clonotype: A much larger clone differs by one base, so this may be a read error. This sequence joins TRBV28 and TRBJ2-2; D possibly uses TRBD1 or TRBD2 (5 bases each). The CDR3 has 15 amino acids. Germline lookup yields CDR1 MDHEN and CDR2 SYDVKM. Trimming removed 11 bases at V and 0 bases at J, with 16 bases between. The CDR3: CAGAGASSNTGELFF. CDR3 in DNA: TGTGCCGGCGCCGGGGCTAGTTCGAACACCGGGGAGCTGTTTTTT.

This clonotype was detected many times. The CDR3 region is CASKDLSDTQYF. The CDR3 region has the DNA TGTGCCAGCAAGGATTTGAGCGATACGCAGTATTTT. This chain joins TRBV12-3 or TRBV12-4 and TRBJ2-3, with D unclear. Trimming pared 7 bases from V and 6 bases from J, leaving 11 bases between. This CDR3 comprises 12 residues.

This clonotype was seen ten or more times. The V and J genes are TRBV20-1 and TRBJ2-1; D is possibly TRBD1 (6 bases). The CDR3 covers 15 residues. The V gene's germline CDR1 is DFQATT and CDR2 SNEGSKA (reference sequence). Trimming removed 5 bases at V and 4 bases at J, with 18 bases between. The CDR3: CSARDPLDSYNEQFF. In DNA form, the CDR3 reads TGCAGTGCTCGTGACCCTTTGGACAGTTACAATGAGCAGTTCTTC.

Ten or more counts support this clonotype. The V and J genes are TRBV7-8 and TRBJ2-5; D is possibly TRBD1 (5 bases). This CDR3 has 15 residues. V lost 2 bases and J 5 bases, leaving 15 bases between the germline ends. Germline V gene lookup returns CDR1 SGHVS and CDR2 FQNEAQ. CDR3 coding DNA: TGTGCCAGCAGCTTATTGGACACCGGTGTGGAGACCCAGTACTTC. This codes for CASSLLDTGVETQYF.

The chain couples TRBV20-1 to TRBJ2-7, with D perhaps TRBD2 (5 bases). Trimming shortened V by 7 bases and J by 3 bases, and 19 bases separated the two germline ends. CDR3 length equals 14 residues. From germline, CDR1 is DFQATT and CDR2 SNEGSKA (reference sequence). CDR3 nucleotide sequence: TGCAGTGGCCTCGCCCTGGGCGGGTTCTACGAGCAGTACTTC. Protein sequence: CSGLALGGFYEQYF.